The 31 T cell receptor beta chains given below trace back to one sample, sequenced in a study of T-cell memory formation after mild COVID-19. In TCRdb, the 5' RACE reads were re-called with MiXCR into one record per CDR3 protein. The sample carries approximately 300,000 distinct CDR3 sequences, about a sixth recorded once. Sample: PBMCs or a T cell subset sorted from them (not recorded which). The receptors were gathered from a man between 18 and 35 years old who had mild COVID-19 (a few samples of this study predate the infection). Cell type and time point are not known.

This clonotype came up a few times. V is TRBV20-1 and J is TRBJ2-3, with 7 bases matching TRBD1. After removal of 1 base from V and 6 bases from J, the junction contained 7 bases not matched to a gene. This CDR3 is built from 14 residues. CDR1 is DFQATT, CDR2 SNEGSKA, per germline (reference sequence). The CDR3 coding sequence is TGCAGTGCTAGAGCCACGACAGGGTTCGATACGCAGTATTTT. Protein: CSARATTGFDTQYF.

This sequence joins TRBV12-3 or TRBV12-4 and TRBJ2-2; TRBD1 matches 12 bases. V trimming: 5 bases; J trimming: 6 bases; junction bases outside the gene matches: 7. The CDR3 is 16 amino acids. The CDR3 is CASSEPGQGASGELFF. Here the CDR3 DNA reads TGTGCCAGCAGTGAACCGGGACAGGGGGCCTCCGGGGAGCTGTTTTTT.

In this sample, this clonotype turned up a few times. This sequence joins TRBV3-1 and TRBJ1-2, with no clear D. CDR1 LGHDT and CDR2 YNNKEL come from the germline V gene (reference sequence). The CDR3 covers 15 residues. V lost 4 bases, J lost 2 bases, and 14 bases lay in between. This CDR3 is CASSLLRAANYGYTF. The CDR3 nucleotides are TGTGCCAGCAGCCTTCTCCGGGCCGCGAACTATGGCTACACCTTC.

This clonotype was seen many times. The J gene is TRBJ1-2, the V gene TRBV7-9; no clear D. Germline V CDR1 and CDR2: SEHNR, FQNEAQ (reference sequence). The V and J ends lost 5 bases and 6 bases respectively, with 10 bases between them. This CDR3 spans 12 amino acids. The CDR3 here is CASSVNWNGYTF. As DNA, the CDR3 is TGTGCCAGCAGCGTAAATTGGAATGGCTACACCTTC.

The chain is built from TRBV7-2 and TRBJ1-1; the match to TRBD1 covers 7 bases. CDR1 and CDR2 from the germline V gene are SGHTA and FQGNSA. The junction had 4 bases not matched to a gene; V was cut back by 5 bases and J by 4 bases. CDR3 length equals 13 residues. The CDR3 DNA reads TGTGCCAGCAGCACCAGGGGGGGCACTGAAGCTTTCTTT. It encodes CASSTRGGTEAFF.

This clonotype was counted only a few times. V usage is TRBV7-2 and J usage is TRBJ2-1, with D perhaps given as TRBD1 or TRBD2 (5 bases each). Germline lookup yields CDR1 SGHTA and CDR2 FQGNSA. V was clipped by 5 bases and J by 7 bases, with 12 bases between them. CDR3 length: 13 amino acids. DNA for the CDR3: TGTGCCAGCAGCCCTAGTTGGGGGAATGAGCAGTTCTTC. Its translation is CASSPSWGNEQFF.

The table lists this clonotype with many counts. The V gene is TRBV5-8, the J gene TRBJ2-1; unclear D gene. V shed 0 bases and J shed 4 bases, with 5 bases lying between them. The CDR3 consists of 13 residues. Germline V gene data show CDR1 as SGHTS and CDR2 as YDEGEE. The CDR3 bases are TGTGCCAGCAGCTTGGACATTTACAATGAGCAGTTCTTC. It codes for CASSLDIYNEQFF. Full variable domain (remainder filled in from reference TRBV5-8 and TRBJ2-1): EAGVTQSPTHLIKTRGQQATLRCSPISGHTSVYWYQQALGLGLQFLLWYDEGEERNRGNFPPRFSGRQFPNYSSELNVNALELEDSALYLCASSLDIYNEQFFGPGTRLTVL.

This clonotype was seen more than once but under ten times. The CDR3 DNA is TGTGCCAGCAGCTTAGGTGCTCCTTACTCTGGAAACACCATATATTTT. It is translated as CASSLGAPYSGNTIYF. V and J are TRBV7-6 and TRBJ1-3; D is undetermined. The germline gives CDR1 SGHVS, CDR2 FNYEAQ. This CDR3 comprises 16 residues. Trimming took 1 base from V and 0 from J, leaving 10 bases between them.

The chain is built from TRBV6-5 and TRBJ1-2; maybe TRBD1 (6 bases). The CDR3 is 15 residues long. V was pared by 5 bases and J by 3 bases, with 16 bases between. The germline gives CDR1 MNHEY, CDR2 SVGAGI. CDR3 residues: CASSEDPGGHYGYTF. Here the CDR3 DNA reads TGTGCCAGCAGTGAAGACCCCGGGGGCCACTATGGCTACACCTTC.

The table lists this clonotype with a few counts. The CDR3 loop reads CASSLTSGNTIYF. CDR3 coding DNA: TGTGCCAGCAGTTTGACAAGTGGAAACACCATATATTTT. This chain uses TRBV28 with TRBJ1-3, with no clear D. Trimming stripped 3 bases from V and 3 bases from J, with 6 bases between. The CDR3 has 13 amino acids. The germline gives CDR1 MDHEN, CDR2 SYDVKM.

The chain employs TRBV6-1 and TRBJ1-5; D may be TRBD1 (5 bases). Trimming took 5 bases from V and 4 from J, leaving 9 bases between them. From germline, CDR1 is MNHNS and CDR2 SASEGT. This CDR3 region has 13 residues. CDR3 in DNA: TGTGCCAGCAGTCATCAGGGAAATCAGCCCCAGCATTTT. This sequence encodes CASSHQGNQPQHF.

There are a few counts of this clonotype. V gene TRBV7-3 combines with J gene TRBJ2-3; 10 nucleotides match TRBD1. Germline V gene lookup returns CDR1 SGHTA and CDR2 FQGTGA. CDR3 length: 16 residues. V shed 5 bases, J shed 4 bases, and the junction held 9 bases outside the gene matches. CDR3 protein: CASSKWTGQGADTQYF. DNA for the CDR3: TGTGCCAGCAGCAAATGGACTGGACAGGGGGCAGATACGCAGTATTTT.

The chain has TRBV29-1 and TRBJ2-3; 10 bases fit TRBD2. The J segment lost 2 bases and the V segment lost 6 bases, leaving 5 bases of the junction unmatched. This CDR3 region has 14 residues. Germline-derived CDR1 and CDR2 are SQVTM and ANQGSEA. DNA of the CDR3: TGCAGCGTGACGGGACTAGCGATCACAGATACGCAGTATTTT. It codes for CSVTGLAITDTQYF.

The CDR3: CASSQEDKQYF. In DNA, the CDR3 is TGCGCCAGCAGCCAAGAGGACAAGCAGTACTTC. This chain joins TRBV4-1 and TRBJ2-7, with a possible D match to TRBD1 (5 bases). The CDR3 has 11 amino acids. Trimming removed 0 bases from V and 8 bases from J, with 5 bases in between. The germline CDR1 and CDR2 sequences are MGHRA and YSYEKL.

The sample holds a few counts of this clonotype. This chain joins TRBV6-1 and TRBJ1-1; D gene uncertain. Trimming pared 2 bases from V and 2 bases from J, leaving 6 bases between. The length of the CDR3 is 13 residues. Looked up from germline, CDR1 is MNHNS and CDR2 is SASEGT. The CDR3 reads CASSERENTEAFF. In DNA form, the CDR3 reads TGTGCCAGCAGTGAACGGGAAAACACTGAAGCTTTCTTT.

In this sample, this clonotype turned up many times. The chain employs TRBV27 and TRBJ2-4; no definite D call. From germline, CDR1 is MNHEY and CDR2 SMNVEV (reference sequence). This CDR3 contains 13 residues. The V and J ends lost 2 bases and 6 bases respectively, with 8 bases between them. The CDR3 region has the DNA TGTGCCAGCAGTTTACCAGGCGGAAACATTCAGTACTTC. It translates to CASSLPGGNIQYF.

J is TRBJ2-2 and V is TRBV4-3, with D possibly called TRBD1 or TRBD2 (5 bases each). CDR3 length: 15 amino acids. V was pared by 1 base and J by 6 bases, with 12 bases between. Per the germline V gene, CDR1 is LGHNA and CDR2 is YSLEER. CDR3 sequence: CASSQVTGASGELFF. The CDR3 DNA reads TGCGCCAGCAGCCAAGTCACCGGGGCGTCCGGGGAGCTGTTTTTT.

This sequence joins TRBV7-6 and TRBJ1-1, with 11 bases aligning to TRBD1. Germline V lookup: CDR1 SGHVS, CDR2 FNYEAQ. This CDR3 comprises 18 residues. V trimming: 6 bases; J trimming: 4 bases; junction bases outside the gene matches: 16. The CDR3 nucleotides are TGTGCCAGCAGTCCAGCCTCCGTGGACAGGGGGCGAAGCACTGAAGCTTTCTTT. The encoded protein is CASSPASVDRGRSTEAFF.

This clonotype came up once. V and J are TRBV2 and TRBJ1-5; D possibly corresponds to TRBD1 (5 bases). Deletions cut 1 base from V and 6 bases from J, with 16 bases between. The CDR3 is 16 residues long. Per germline, CDR1 SNHLY and CDR2 FYNNEI. CDR3 nucleotides: TGTGCCAGCAGTGAAGGGGGCCACAGATTTCTTCAGCCCCAGCATTTT. It yields the protein CASSEGGHRFLQPQHF.

The chain combines TRBV12-3 or TRBV12-4 with TRBJ2-2, with 7 bases lining up with TRBD1. V was pared by 3 bases and J by 1 base, with 2 bases of the junction left unmatched. The CDR3 is 15 amino acids. The CDR3 reads CASSLGDRNTGELFF. As DNA, the CDR3 is TGTGCCAGCAGTTTGGGGGACAGGAACACCGGGGAGCTGTTTTTT.

The CDR3 nucleotides are TGTGCCAGCAGCCGCGCAGAGACCCAGTACTTC. It encodes CASSRAETQYF. This sequence joins TRBV11-1 and TRBJ2-5; D unclear. V lost 5 bases and J lost 4, with 5 bases in between. Germline assignment: CDR1 SGHAT and CDR2 FQDESV (reference sequence). This CDR3 is built from 11 residues.

This clonotype was recorded a few times. The chain carries TRBV29-1 and TRBJ1-4, with D maybe TRBD1 (6 bases). The germline V gene has CDR1 SQVTM and CDR2 ANQGSEA. Trimming took off 4 bases at V and 10 bases at J, with 13 bases between the two ends. The CDR3 has 12 residues. The CDR3 bases are TGCAGCGTTGCCGAGGACAGCTCAAAACTGTTTTTT. Its translation: CSVAEDSSKLFF. Based on the CDR3 plus reference TRBV29-1 and TRBJ1-4, the full variable domain is SAVISQKPSRDICQRGTSLTIQCQVDSQVTMMFWYRQQPGQSLTLIATANQGSEATYESGFVIDKFPISRPNLTFSTLTVSNMSPEDSSIYLCSVAEDSSKLFFGSGTQLSVL.

The gene calls are TRBV7-2 and TRBJ2-2; 8 positions match TRBD1. Germline assignment: CDR1 SGHTA and CDR2 FQGNSA. The V gene end was trimmed by 5 bases and the J gene end by 7 bases; junction bases not matched to a gene: 12. The CDR3 sequence is 16 residues long. The CDR3 loop is CASSHPEGTGGGELFF. The CDR3 region has the DNA TGTGCCAGCAGCCACCCGGAAGGGACAGGCGGCGGGGAGCTGTTTTTT.

The chain links TRBV20-1 to TRBJ2-1, with TRBD2 identical over 10 bases. Germline V gene sequence: CDR1 DFQATT, CDR2 SNEGSKA (reference sequence). The CDR3 is 12 amino acids. Here the CDR3 DNA reads TGCCGAGCGGGGGGGCCTAGTAATGAGCAGTTCTTC. Protein product: CRAGGPSNEQFF.

This clonotype came up a few times. This chain joins TRBV6-2 or TRBV6-3 and TRBJ2-6, with D unclear. The germline CDR1 and CDR2 sequences are MNHEY and SVGEGT. The CDR3 covers 14 residues. The V end was cut by 4 bases, the J end by 0 bases, with 4 bases between. The CDR3 reads CASSSTSGANVLTF. DNA of the CDR3: TGTGCCAGCAGTTCGACCTCTGGGGCCAACGTCCTGACTTTC.

This clonotype was seen only a few times. The chain has TRBV12-3 or TRBV12-4 and TRBJ1-4; 7 nucleotides line up with TRBD1. V lost 6 bases and J lost 1; bases outside the gene matches: 11. The CDR3 is 17 residues long. In nucleotides, the CDR3 is TGTGCCAGCAGCCCACTGGGTCAGGGGGGAACTAATGAAAAACTGTTTTTT. Protein product: CASSPLGQGGTNEKLFF.

V gene TRBV25-1 combines with J gene TRBJ1-1; possibly TRBD1 for D (5 bases). This CDR3 has 15 residues. The germline gives CDR1 MGHDK, CDR2 SYGVNS. Deletions cut 1 base from V and 5 bases from J, with 14 bases between. CDR3 sequence: CASSELGQGGTEAFF. CDR3 in DNA: TGTGCCAGCAGTGAATTGGGTCAGGGAGGGACTGAAGCTTTCTTT.

This rearrangement joins TRBV7-9 to TRBJ2-3, with 8 bases aligning to TRBD2. Germline assignment: CDR1 SEHNR and CDR2 FQNEAQ (reference sequence). The trim removed 10 bases at V and 6 bases at J, leaving 9 bases unmatched. This CDR3 has 13 residues. CDR3 sequence: CATTGGVLDTQYF. The DNA for the CDR3 is TGTGCCACCACGGGGGGGGTTCTGGATACGCAGTATTTT.

The chain links TRBV5-1 to TRBJ2-3, with unresolved D. The CDR3 loop spans 14 amino acids. Germline assignment: CDR1 SGHRS and CDR2 YFSETQ. V was shortened by 2 bases and J by 2 bases, with 9 bases between the two germline ends. The CDR3 loop is CASSFPLVTDTQYF. CDR3 DNA sequence: TGCGCCAGCAGCTTCCCCCTCGTCACAGATACGCAGTATTTT.

The V call is TRBV4-3, the J call TRBJ2-7, with D uncertain. V shed 3 bases and J shed 0 bases, with 9 bases lying between them. The germline V gene encodes CDR1 LGHNA and CDR2 YSLEER. The CDR3 is made up of 14 amino acids. CDR3 sequence: CASSQGPHSYEQYF. As DNA, the CDR3 is TGCGCCAGCAGCCAGGGTCCCCACTCCTACGAGCAGTACTTC.

This chain connects TRBV7-3 to TRBJ2-6; D gene ambiguous. Germline V gives CDR1 SGHTA, CDR2 FQGTGA. The germline V and J ends were trimmed by 4 bases and 6 bases, with 1 base remaining between them. This CDR3 contains 11 residues. In DNA form, the CDR3 reads TGTGCCAGCAGCTCGGCCAACGTCCTGACTTTC. Amino acids: CASSSANVLTF.